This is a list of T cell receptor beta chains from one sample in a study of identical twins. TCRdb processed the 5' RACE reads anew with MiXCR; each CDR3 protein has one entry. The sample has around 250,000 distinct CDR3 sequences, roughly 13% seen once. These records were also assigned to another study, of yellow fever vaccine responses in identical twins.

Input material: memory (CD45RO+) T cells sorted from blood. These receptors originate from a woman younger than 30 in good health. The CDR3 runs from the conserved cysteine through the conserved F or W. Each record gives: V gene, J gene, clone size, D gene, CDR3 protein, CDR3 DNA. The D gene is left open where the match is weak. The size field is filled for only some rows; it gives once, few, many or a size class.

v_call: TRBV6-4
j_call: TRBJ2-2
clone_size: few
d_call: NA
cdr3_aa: CASSERSGNTGELFF
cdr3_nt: TGTGCCAGCAGTGAGCGGTCAGGGAACACCGGGGAGCTGTTTTTT

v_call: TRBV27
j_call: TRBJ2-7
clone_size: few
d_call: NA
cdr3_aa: CASIRQGTYEQYF
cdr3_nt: TGTGCCAGCATTCGGCAGGGGACCTACGAGCAGTACTTC

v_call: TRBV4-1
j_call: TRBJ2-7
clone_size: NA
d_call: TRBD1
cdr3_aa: CASSQGRGLEQYF
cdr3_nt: TGCGCCAGCAGCCAAGGCAGGGGGCTCGAGCAGTACTTC

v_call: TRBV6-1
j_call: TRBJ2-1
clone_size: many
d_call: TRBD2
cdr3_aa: CASNTGGLSANEQFF
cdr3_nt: TGTGCCAGCAACACCGGGGGGTTAAGCGCCAATGAGCAGTTCTTC

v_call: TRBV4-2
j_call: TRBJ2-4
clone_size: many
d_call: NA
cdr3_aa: CASSQEAQGSGKNIQYF
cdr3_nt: TGTGCCAGCAGCCAAGAAGCCCAGGGAAGCGGCAAAAACATTCAGTACTTC

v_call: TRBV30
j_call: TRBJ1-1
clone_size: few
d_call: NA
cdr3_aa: CAWTGQMNTEAFF
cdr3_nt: TGTGCCTGGACCGGACAGATGAACACTGAAGCTTTCTTT

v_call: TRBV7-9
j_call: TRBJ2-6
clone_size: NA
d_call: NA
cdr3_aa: CASTDAPNVLTF
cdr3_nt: TGTGCCAGCACCGACGCACCGAACGTCCTGACTTTC

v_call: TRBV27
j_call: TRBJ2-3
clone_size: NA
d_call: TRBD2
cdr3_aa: CASSSLAGQLTDTQYF
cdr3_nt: TGTGCCAGCAGTTCCCTAGCGGGCCAACTCACAGATACGCAGTATTTT

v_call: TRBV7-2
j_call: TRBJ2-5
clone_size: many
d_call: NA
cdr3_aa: CASSLGGRTQETQYF
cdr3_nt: TGTGCCAGCAGCTTGGGGGGCAGAACCCAAGAGACCCAGTACTTC

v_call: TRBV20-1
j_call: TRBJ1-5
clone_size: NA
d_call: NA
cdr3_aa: CSAAAGEVNQPQHF
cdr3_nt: TGCAGTGCGGCGGCAGGGGAGGTGAATCAGCCCCAGCATTTT

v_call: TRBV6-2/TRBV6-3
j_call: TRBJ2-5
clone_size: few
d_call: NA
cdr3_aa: CASTFNEWETQYF
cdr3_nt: TGTGCCAGCACCTTCAATGAATGGGAGACCCAGTACTTC

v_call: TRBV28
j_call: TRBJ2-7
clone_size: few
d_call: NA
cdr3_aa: CASNPPGLGIYEQYF
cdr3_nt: TGTGCCAGCAATCCCCCGGGCTTGGGAATCTACGAGCAGTACTTC

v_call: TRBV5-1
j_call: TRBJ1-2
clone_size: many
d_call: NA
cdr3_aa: CASSLAEGTGYTF
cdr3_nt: TGCGCCAGCAGCTTGGCCGAGGGTACTGGCTACACCTTC

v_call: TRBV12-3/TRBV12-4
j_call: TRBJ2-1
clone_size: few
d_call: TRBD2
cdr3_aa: CASSPGRATNEQFF
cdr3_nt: TGTGCCAGCAGCCCCGGGAGGGCGACCAATGAGCAGTTCTTC

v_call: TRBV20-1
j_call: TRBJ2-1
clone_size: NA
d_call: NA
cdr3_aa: CSARDSDFYNEQFF
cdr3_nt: TGCAGTGCTAGAGATAGTGATTTTTACAATGAGCAGTTCTTC

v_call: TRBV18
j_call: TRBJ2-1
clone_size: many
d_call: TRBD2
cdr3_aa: CASSPTPSGAYNEQFF
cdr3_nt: TGTGCCAGCTCACCAACCCCTAGCGGGGCCTACAATGAGCAGTTCTTC

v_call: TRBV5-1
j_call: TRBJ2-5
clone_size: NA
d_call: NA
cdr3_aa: CASSSDGQETQYF
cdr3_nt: TGCGCCAGCAGCTCGGACGGACAAGAGACCCAGTACTTC

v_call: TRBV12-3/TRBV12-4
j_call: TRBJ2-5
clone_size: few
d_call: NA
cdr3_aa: CASSGGALTRETQYF
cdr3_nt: TGTGCCAGCAGTGGGGGGGCCCTCACTCGGGAGACCCAGTACTTC

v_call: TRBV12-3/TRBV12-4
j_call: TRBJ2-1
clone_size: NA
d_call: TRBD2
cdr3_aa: CASRTSGGAGNEQFF
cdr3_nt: TGTGCCAGCAGAACTAGCGGGGGGGCGGGGAATGAGCAGTTCTTC

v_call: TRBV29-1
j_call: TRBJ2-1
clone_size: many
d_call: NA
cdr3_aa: CSVEGLLNEQFF
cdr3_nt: TGCAGCGTCGAGGGTCTTCTCAATGAGCAGTTCTTC

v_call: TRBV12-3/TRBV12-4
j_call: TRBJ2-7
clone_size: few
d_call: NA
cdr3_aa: CARRGGEQYF
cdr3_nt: TGTGCCAGACGAGGGGGGGAGCAGTACTTC

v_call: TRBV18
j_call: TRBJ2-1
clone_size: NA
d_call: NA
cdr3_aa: CASSPPARMGHNEQFF
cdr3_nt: TGTGCCAGCTCACCACCGGCCAGGATGGGGCACAATGAGCAGTTCTTC

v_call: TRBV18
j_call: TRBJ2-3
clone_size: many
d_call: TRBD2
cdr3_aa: CASSPQTSPTDTQYF
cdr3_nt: TGTGCCAGCTCACCGCAGACTAGCCCTACCGATACGCAGTATTTT

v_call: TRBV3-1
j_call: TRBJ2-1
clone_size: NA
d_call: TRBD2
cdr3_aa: CASSQDPRAGAIYEQFF
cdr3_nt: TGTGCCAGCAGCCAAGATCCGAGAGCGGGAGCTATATATGAGCAGTTCTTC

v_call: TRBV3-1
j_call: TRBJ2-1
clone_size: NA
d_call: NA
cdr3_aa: CASSQDPRDIDSYNEQFF
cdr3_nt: TGTGCCAGCAGCCAAGATCCCCGGGACATTGACTCCTACAATGAGCAGTTCTTC

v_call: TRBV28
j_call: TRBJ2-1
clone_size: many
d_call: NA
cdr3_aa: CASSSFGAAGQFF
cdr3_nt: TGTGCCAGCAGTTCCTTTGGGGCGGCTGGGCAGTTCTTC

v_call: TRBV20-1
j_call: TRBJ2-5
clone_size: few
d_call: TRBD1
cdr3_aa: CSASPGQFQETQYF
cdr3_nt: TGCAGTGCTAGCCCGGGACAGTTCCAAGAGACCCAGTACTTC

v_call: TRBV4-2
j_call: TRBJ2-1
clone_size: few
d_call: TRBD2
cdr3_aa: CATAKTTSGSIYNEQFF
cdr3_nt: TGTGCCACGGCTAAGACGACTAGCGGTTCGATCTACAATGAGCAGTTCTTC

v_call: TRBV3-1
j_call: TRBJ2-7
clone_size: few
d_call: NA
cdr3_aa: CASSQGSSSYEQYF
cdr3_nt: TGTGCCAGCAGCCAAGGATCGAGCTCCTACGAGCAGTACTTC

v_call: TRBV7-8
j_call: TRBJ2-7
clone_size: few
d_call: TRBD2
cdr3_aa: CASSLAPSGSGNEQYF
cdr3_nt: TGTGCCAGCAGCTTAGCGCCTAGCGGGAGTGGCAACGAGCAGTACTTC

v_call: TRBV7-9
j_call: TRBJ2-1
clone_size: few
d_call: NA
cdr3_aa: CASSPEEYDEQFF
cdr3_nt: TGTGCCAGCAGCCCCGAGGAGTACGATGAGCAGTTCTTC

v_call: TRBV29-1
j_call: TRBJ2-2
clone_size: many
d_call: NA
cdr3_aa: CSAAGQINTGELFF
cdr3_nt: TGCAGCGCTGCTGGACAGATCAACACCGGGGAGCTGTTTTTT

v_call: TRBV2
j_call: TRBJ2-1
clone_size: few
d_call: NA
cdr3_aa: CASSEERFYNEQFF
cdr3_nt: TGTGCCAGCAGTGAGGAGCGGTTTTACAATGAGCAGTTCTTC

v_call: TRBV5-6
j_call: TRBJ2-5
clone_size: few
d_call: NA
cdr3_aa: CASSRAGLETQYF
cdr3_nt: TGTGCCAGCAGTAGGGCAGGGCTAGAGACCCAGTACTTC

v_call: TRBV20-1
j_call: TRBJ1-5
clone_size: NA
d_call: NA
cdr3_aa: CSARAQTDNQPQHF
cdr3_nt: TGCAGTGCTAGAGCACAGACGGACAATCAGCCCCAGCATTTT

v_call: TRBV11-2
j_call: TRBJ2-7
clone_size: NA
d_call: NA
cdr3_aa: CASGKSDLYEQYF
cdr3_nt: TGTGCCAGCGGCAAGTCGGATCTCTACGAGCAGTACTTC

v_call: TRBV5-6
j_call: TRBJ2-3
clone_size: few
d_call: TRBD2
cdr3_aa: CASSLRTSGEKDTQYF
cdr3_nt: TGTGCCAGCAGCTTAAGGACTAGCGGGGAGAAAGATACGCAGTATTTT

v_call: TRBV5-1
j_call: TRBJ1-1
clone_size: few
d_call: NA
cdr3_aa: CASSSYQPRPRSEAFF
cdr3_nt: TGCGCCAGCAGCTCCTACCAACCCCGACCGAGGAGTGAAGCTTTCTTT

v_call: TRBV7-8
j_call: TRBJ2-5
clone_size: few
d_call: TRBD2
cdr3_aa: CASSSNNRDYRQTQYF
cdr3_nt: TGTGCCAGCAGCTCAAACAACCGGGACTACCGGCAGACCCAGTACTTC